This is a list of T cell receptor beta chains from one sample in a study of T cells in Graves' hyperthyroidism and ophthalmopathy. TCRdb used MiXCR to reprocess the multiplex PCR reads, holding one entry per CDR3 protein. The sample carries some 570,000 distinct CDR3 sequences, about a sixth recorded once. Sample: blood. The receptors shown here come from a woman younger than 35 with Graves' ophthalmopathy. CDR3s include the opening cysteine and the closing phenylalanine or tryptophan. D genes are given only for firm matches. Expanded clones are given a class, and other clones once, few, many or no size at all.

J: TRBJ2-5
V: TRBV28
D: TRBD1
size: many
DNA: TGTGCCAGCAACAACAGGGGGGAGGAGACCCAGTACTTC
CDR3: CASNNRGEETQYF

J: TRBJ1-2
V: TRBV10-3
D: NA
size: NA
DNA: TGTGCCATGAGGCCGGGGGCAGGCTTTACCTATGGCTACACCTTC
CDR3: CAMRPGAGFTYGYTF

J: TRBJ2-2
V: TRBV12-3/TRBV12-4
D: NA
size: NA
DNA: TGTGCCAGCAGTCCAGAACGAACAGGGTACATCGGGGAGCTGTTTTTT
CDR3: CASSPERTGYIGELFF

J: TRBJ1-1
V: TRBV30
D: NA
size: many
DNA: TGTGCCGGCCAACAGGAGACTGAAGCTTTCTTT
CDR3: CAGQQETEAFF

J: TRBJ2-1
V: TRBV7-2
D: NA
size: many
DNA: TGTGCCAGCAGCGCCGGGACGGAGCAGTTCTTC
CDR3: CASSAGTEQFF

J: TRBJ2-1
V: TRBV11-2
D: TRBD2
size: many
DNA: TGTGCCAGCAGCTTATTGACTAGCGGGAAGGGGCTCTACAATGAGCAGTTCTTC
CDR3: CASSLLTSGKGLYNEQFF

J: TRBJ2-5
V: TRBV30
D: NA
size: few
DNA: TGTGCCTGGAGTGTCGGCGAGCAAGAGACCCAGTACTTC
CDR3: CAWSVGEQETQYF

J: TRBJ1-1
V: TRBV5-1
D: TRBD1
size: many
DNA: TGCGCCAGCAGCTTGGGGGACAGGGGGCACAGGACTGAAGCTTTCTTT
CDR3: CASSLGDRGHRTEAFF

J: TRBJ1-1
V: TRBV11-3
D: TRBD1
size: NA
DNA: TGTGCCAGCAGCCCCCTACAGGGGCCGGGGATGAACACTGAAGCTTTCTTT
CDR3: CASSPLQGPGMNTEAFF

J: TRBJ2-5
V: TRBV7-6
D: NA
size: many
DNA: TGTGCCAGCAGCTTTCGTCCTGGGGAGACCCAGTACTTC
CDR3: CASSFRPGETQYF

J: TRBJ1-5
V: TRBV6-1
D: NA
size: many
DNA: TGTGCCAGCAGTGCAAGCCCCGGGGCTAATCAGCCCCAGCATTTT
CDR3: CASSASPGANQPQHF

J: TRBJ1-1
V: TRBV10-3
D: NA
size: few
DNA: TGTGCCATCAGTGGATCGCCGAACACTGAAGCTTTCTTT
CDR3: CAISGSPNTEAFF

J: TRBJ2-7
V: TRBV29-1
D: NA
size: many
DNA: TGCAGCGTTAAAGATCCGAGCTCCTACGAGCAGTACTTC
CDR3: CSVKDPSSYEQYF

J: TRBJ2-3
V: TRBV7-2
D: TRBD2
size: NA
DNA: TGTGCCAGCAGCTTTCCAGCGGGAGAACACACAGATACGCAGTATTTT
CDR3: CASSFPAGEHTDTQYF

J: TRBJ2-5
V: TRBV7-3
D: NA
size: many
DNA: TGTGCCAGCAGCCGGGGCGGGTCCCAAGAGACCCAGTACTTC
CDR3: CASSRGGSQETQYF

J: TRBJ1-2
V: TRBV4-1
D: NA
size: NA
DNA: TGCGCCAGCAGCCAAAGCGGGACCCCCTATGGCTACACCTTC
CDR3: CASSQSGTPYGYTF

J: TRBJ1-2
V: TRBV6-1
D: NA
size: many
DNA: TGTGCCAGCAGTGAAGTACAGGGTTATGGCTACACCTTC
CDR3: CASSEVQGYGYTF

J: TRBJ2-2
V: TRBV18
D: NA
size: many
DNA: TGTGCCAGCTCACCAGACATGACGGGCGCCGGGGAGCTGTTTTTT
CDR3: CASSPDMTGAGELFF

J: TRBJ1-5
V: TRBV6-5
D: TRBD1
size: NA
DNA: TGTGCCAGCAGTTACTCCCCCGCAGGGGGATGGGGCAATCAGCCCCAGCATTTT
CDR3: CASSYSPAGGWGNQPQHF

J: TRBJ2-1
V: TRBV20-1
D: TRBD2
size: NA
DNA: TGCAGTGCTAGTAGCGGGATTAGCTCCTACAATGAGCAGTTCTTC
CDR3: CSASSGISSYNEQFF

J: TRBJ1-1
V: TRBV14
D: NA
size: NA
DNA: TGTGCCAGCAGCCAAGGACAGTCGGTTGCTGAAGCTTTCTTT
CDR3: CASSQGQSVAEAFF

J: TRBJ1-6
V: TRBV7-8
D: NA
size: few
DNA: TGTGCCAGCAGCGAATTAGACCCTGGACCGATCTATAATTCACCCCTCCACTTT
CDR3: CASSELDPGPIYNSPLHF

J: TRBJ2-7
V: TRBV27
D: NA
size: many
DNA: TGTGCCAGCAGCTTAGGCGGGGACTACGAGCAGTACTTC
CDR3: CASSLGGDYEQYF

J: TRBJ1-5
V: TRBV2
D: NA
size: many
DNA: TGTGCCAGCAGTGACTACGCCAATCAGCCCCAGCATTTT
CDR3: CASSDYANQPQHF

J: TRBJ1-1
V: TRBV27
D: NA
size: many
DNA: TGTGCCAGCAGACGGGCATACCTGAACACTGAAGCTTTCTTT
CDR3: CASRRAYLNTEAFF

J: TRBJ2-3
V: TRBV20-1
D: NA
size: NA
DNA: TGCAGTGCTAGAGATCCCGGGGGTAGCACAGATACGCAGTATTTT
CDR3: CSARDPGGSTDTQYF

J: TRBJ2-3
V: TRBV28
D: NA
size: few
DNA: TGTGCCAGCTTGGGGCCCGACACAGATACGCAGTATTTT
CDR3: CASLGPDTDTQYF

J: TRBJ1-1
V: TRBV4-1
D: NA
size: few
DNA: TGCGCCAGCAGCCAAGATCTCGGGGCGTCGAACACTGAAGCTTTCTTT
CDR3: CASSQDLGASNTEAFF

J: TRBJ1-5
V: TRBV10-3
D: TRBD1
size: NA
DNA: TGTGCCATCAGTGGGCAGGGGGATCAGCCCCAGCATTTT
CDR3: CAISGQGDQPQHF

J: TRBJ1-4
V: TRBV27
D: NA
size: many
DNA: TGTGCCAGCAGTAGCCCGGGCCTGGATAATGAAAAACTGTTTTTT
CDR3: CASSSPGLDNEKLFF

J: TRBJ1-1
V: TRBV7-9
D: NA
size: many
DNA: TGTGCCAGCAGCTTAATTCGCCCCGGGGCTGAAGCTTTCTTT
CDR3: CASSLIRPGAEAFF

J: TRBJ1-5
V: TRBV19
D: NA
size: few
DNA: TGTGCCAGTAGTATCAGCGGGGGCGAGGGTCAGCCCCAGCATTTT
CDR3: CASSISGGEGQPQHF

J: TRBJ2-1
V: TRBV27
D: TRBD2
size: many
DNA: TGTGCCAGCAGTCGGACTAGCGGGACCCACAATGAGCAGTTCTTC
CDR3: CASSRTSGTHNEQFF

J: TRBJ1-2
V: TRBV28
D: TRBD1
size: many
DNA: TGTGCCAGCAGTTACAGGGGCTCCTATGGCTACACCTTC
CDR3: CASSYRGSYGYTF

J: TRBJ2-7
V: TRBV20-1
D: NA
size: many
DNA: TGCAGTGCTAGAGAGGTTCGGGGAAACCGCGAGCAGTACTTC
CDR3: CSAREVRGNREQYF

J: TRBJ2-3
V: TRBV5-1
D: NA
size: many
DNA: TGCGCCAGCAGCTTGGATGGTAAAGCAACAGATACGCAGTATTTT
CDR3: CASSLDGKATDTQYF

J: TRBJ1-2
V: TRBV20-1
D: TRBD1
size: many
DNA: TGCAGTGCTAGAGCTATTGGCCCAGGGGGCCAGTACTATGGCTACACCTTC
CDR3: CSARAIGPGGQYYGYTF

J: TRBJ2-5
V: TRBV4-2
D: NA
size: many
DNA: TGTGCCAGCAGCCAAGATGGCGGGACGGAGACCCAGTACTTC
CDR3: CASSQDGGTETQYF

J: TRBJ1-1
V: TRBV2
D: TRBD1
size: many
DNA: TGTGCCAGCAGTCGACAGGGTCCGCGTGAAGCTTTCTTT
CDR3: CASSRQGPREAFF

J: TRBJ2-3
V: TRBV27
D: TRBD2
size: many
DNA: TGTGCCAGCAGTTGGCTGACTAGCGGAGACACAGATACGCAGTATTTT
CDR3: CASSWLTSGDTDTQYF

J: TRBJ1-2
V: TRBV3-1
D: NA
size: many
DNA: TGTGCCAGCAGCCAAGGAAGCAGCTATGGCTACACCTTC
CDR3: CASSQGSSYGYTF

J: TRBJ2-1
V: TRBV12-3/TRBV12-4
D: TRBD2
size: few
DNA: TGTGCCAGCAGTTTGGAGGAATCGACTAGCGGGACCAATGAGCAGTTCTTC
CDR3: CASSLEESTSGTNEQFF

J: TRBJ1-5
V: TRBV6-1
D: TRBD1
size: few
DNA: TGTGCCAGCAGTGGGGACAGGGTAGTTGATCAGCCCCAGCATTTT
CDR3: CASSGDRVVDQPQHF

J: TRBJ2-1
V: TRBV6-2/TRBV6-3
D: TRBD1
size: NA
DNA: TGTGCCAGCAGTTTCGACGGACAGGGGGGGTACAATGAGCAGTTCTTC
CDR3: CASSFDGQGGYNEQFF

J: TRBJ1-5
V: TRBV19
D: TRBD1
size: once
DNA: TGTGCCAGTAGTCCTCGACAGGGTCTAAGGCCCCAGCATTTT
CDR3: CASSPRQGLRPQHF

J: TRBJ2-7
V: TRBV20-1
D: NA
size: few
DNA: TGCAGTGCTAGAGATTTGGGTTACGAGCAGTACTTC
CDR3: CSARDLGYEQYF

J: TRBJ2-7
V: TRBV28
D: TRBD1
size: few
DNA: TGTGCCAGCAGTTTATCGGTACAGGGGAGCTCCTACGAGCAGTACTTC
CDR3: CASSLSVQGSSYEQYF

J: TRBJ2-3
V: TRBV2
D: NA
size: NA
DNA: TGTGCCAGCAGTGAAGCTGAAGGGGCATATACGCAGTATTTT
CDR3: CASSEAEGAYTQYF

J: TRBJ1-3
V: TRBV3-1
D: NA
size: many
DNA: TGTGCCAGCAGCCAAGGGGGTATGTCTGGAAACACCATATATTTT
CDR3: CASSQGGMSGNTIYF

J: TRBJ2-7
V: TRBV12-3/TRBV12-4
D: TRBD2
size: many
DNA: TGTGCCAGCAGTTCTGAGCGGGGTACCGACGAGCAGTACTTC
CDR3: CASSSERGTDEQYF

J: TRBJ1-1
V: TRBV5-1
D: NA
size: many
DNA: TGCGCCAGCAGCTTGGTCTCACAGGGAGCCACTGAAGCTTTCTTT
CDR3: CASSLVSQGATEAFF

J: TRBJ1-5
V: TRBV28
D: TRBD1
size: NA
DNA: TGTGCCAGCGGGGGACAGCTTTACAATCAGCCCCAGCATTTT
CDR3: CASGGQLYNQPQHF

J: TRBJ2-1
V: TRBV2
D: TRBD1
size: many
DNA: TGTGCCAGCTACACAACAGGGGACTCCTACAATGAGCAGTTCTTC
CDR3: CASYTTGDSYNEQFF

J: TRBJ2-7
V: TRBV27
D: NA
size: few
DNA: TGTGCCAGCAGTTTCATTTCTTTCCACGAGCAGTACTTC
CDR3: CASSFISFHEQYF

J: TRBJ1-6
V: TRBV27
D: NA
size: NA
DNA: TGTACCAGCGGTTTGCGGGACGAGAGTTCACCCCTCCACTTT
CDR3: CTSGLRDESSPLHF

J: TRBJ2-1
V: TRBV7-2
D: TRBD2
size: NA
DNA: TGTGCTAGCAGCTCAGCGGGAGTCGATGAGCAGTTCTTC
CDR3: CASSSAGVDEQFF

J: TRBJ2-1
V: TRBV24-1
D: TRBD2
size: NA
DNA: TGTGCCACCAGTGATCCCGTAGCAGCGGGAGTAGGGGACAATGAGCAGTTCTTC
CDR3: CATSDPVAAGVGDNEQFF

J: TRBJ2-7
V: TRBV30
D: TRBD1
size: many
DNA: TGTGCCTGGAGTCCTAGGCCGGGACAGGGTAACTACGAGCAGTACTTC
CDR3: CAWSPRPGQGNYEQYF

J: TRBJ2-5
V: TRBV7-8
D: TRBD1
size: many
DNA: TGTGCCAGCAGCCCGATAGACAGGGGCGGGACCCAGTACTTC
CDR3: CASSPIDRGGTQYF

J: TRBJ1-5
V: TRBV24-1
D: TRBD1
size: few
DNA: TGTGCCTCGGGGACAGGGGACCAGCCCCAGCATTTT
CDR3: CASGTGDQPQHF